The clone carrying this T cell receptor beta chain is classed as medium-sized (0.01 to 0.1%). Antigen unknown. How the authors handled the data: Researchers built a distant-metastasis classifier for papillary thyroid cancer that drew on CDR3 differences across clinicopathological groups. TCRdb ran MiXCR on the PCR reads. These V and J calls are TCRdb output, not the study's own analysis. The repertoire includes approximately 6,400 clones, over 2.5% of them detected once, and 16% sits in the top ten. The data stem from a study of metastatic and nonmetastatic thyroid tumors. The wider study: Repertoires were compared across blood and tumor or nodule tissue from malignant and benign thyroid patients. General study results and limits: Benign nodules were reported to have significantly lower TCR beta diversity than malignant thyroid tumors, in blood and tumor.

The entire patient cohort was treatment-naive prior to thyroid surgery. The CDR3 consists of 14 residues. Germline V gene lookup returns CDR1 ENHRY and CDR2 SYGVKD. V was clipped by 0 bases and J by 2 bases, with 8 bases between them. This sequence joins TRBV10-3 and TRBJ2-7, with TRBD2 as a possible D gene (6 bases). The sequence derives from a female donor with papillary thyroid cancer or a benign thyroid nodule (not recorded which). Some clones in this sample may be carry-over from other donors' samples. Sequencing input: tumor tissue. The CDR3 loop reads CAISESGGTYEQYF. The CDR3 nucleotides read TGTGCCATCAGTGAGTCGGGGGGAACCTACGAGCAGTACTTC.